This entry concerns a single T cell receptor beta chain. The antigen remains unidentified. The sample belongs to a study of beta chain features in type 1 diabetes. For the study at large: Over all samples combined, 90 million to 140 million sorted cells were examined.

Sequencing targeted expressed TCRB transcripts, as all isolated RNA had been reverse transcribed. The data were produced by immunoSEQ multiplex PCR, yet TCRdb's version contains in-frame clones alone and is incomplete. The sample lists about 160,000 clones, 10% to 13% occurring once. Germline V gives CDR1 DFQATT, CDR2 SNEGSKA (reference sequence). The CDR3 has 11 residues. V was shortened by 6 bases and J by 6 bases, with 8 bases between the two germline ends. Broader study findings: Patients and controls would share equally any PCR tilt toward shorter templates. Because the template was cDNA, high-expressing cells might be over-represented. People with Type 1 diabetes carried modestly yet significantly shorter TCRB CDR3s in all four CD4+ subsets. HLA influence on TCRB rearrangement stayed unresolved here.

The sequenced sample consisted of central memory CD4+ T cells from blood. This rearrangement joins TRBV20-1 to TRBJ1-4; D uncertain. This receptor was taken from a man aged 25 to 45 with type 1 diabetes. The CDR3 loop reads CSAARDEKLFF. The CDR3 region has the DNA TGCAGTGCAGCCCGAGATGAAAAACTGTTTTTT.